These T cell receptor beta chains were read from a single sample in a study of post-analysis software for immune sequencing data. TCRdb re-called the PCR reads with MiXCR, one entry per CDR3 protein. The top ten hold under 6% of the sample, which has roughly 870,000 distinct CDR3 sequences, around 50% seen once. Sequenced material: blood. Receptor source: a girl aged 10-17 years with multiple sclerosis. Both conserved end residues are part of each CDR3. A D gene is named only where the DNA matches it firmly. Not all rows give a size; the values are once, few, many and, for expanded clones, a class.

>TRBJ2-7|TRBV4-2|TRBD1|-
CASSQDLGQGGFHEQYF
TGTGCCAGCAGCCAAGATTTGGGACAGGGTGGTTTCCACGAGCAGTACTTC
>TRBJ2-3|TRBV6-6|-|-
CASRSPSADTQYF
TGTGCCAGCAGGAGTCCCTCGGCAGATACGCAGTATTTT
>TRBJ2-7|TRBV18|TRBD2|-
CASSPLSLTSGSPYEQYF
TGTGCCAGCTCACCTCTCTCCTTAACTAGCGGGAGCCCCTACGAGCAGTACTTC
>TRBJ1-4|TRBV6-6|-|few
CASTGSSGTGTNEKLFF
TGTGCCAGCACGGGATCTTCGGGCACGGGTACTAATGAAAAACTGTTTTTT
>TRBJ2-7|TRBV7-2|-|-
CASSFQPQDHYEQYF
TGTGCCAGCAGCTTTCAACCGCAAGACCACTACGAGCAGTACTTC
>TRBJ2-1|TRBV10-3|TRBD2|-
CAISQTSGFEEQFF
TGTGCCATCAGTCAGACTAGCGGGTTTGAAGAGCAGTTCTTC
>TRBJ2-5|TRBV29-1|-|-
CSVDQASPRETQYF
TGCAGCGTTGATCAGGCCAGCCCTCGGGAGACCCAGTACTTC
>TRBJ1-2|TRBV7-2|TRBD1|-
CASSAHDGTGGFVDTF
TGTGCCAGCAGCGCACACGACGGGACAGGGGGCTTTGTGGACACCTTC
>TRBJ2-7|TRBV7-9|TRBD1|-
CASSPGQGLPYEQYF
TGTGCCAGCAGTCCAGGACAGGGGCTGCCCTACGAGCAGTACTTC
>TRBJ2-7|TRBV13|-|-
CASSLFGPYEQYF
TGTGCCAGCAGCTTATTTGGACCCTACGAGCAGTACTTC
>TRBJ2-1|TRBV3-1|-|-
CASSLSWDRSYNEQFF
TGTGCCAGCAGCCTTTCTTGGGACCGTTCCTACAATGAGCAGTTCTTC
>TRBJ2-7|TRBV6-1|TRBD1|-
CASSEADRAEQYF
TGTGCCAGCAGTGAAGCGGACAGGGCCGAGCAGTACTTC
>TRBJ2-2|TRBV10-2|-|-
CASSDPGETGELFF
TGCGCCAGCAGTGATCCAGGGGAGACCGGGGAGCTGTTTTTT
>TRBJ2-5|TRBV7-2|-|-
CASSLVGPRETQYF
TGTGCCAGCAGCTTAGTGGGGCCCCGAGAGACCCAGTACTTC
>TRBJ1-2|TRBV18|-|-
CASSSTRQTNYGYTF
TGTGCCAGCTCCTCAACGCGACAGACTAACTATGGCTACACCTTC
>TRBJ2-7|TRBV3-1|TRBD2|-
CASSQGTSGEQYF
TGTGCCAGCAGCCAAGGGACTAGCGGCGAGCAGTACTTC
>TRBJ2-5|TRBV12-3/TRBV12-4|TRBD2|-
CASSLTPGLAGFETQYF
TGTGCCAGCAGTTTAACCCCGGGACTAGCGGGATTCGAGACCCAGTACTTC
>TRBJ1-1|TRBV7-2|-|-
CASREGGGAVNTEAFF
TGTGCCAGCAGAGAGGGAGGGGGGGCGGTGAACACTGAAGCTTTCTTT
>TRBJ2-7|TRBV9|-|-
CASSVATDGTSYEQYF
TGTGCCAGCAGCGTAGCTACCGATGGTACCTCCTACGAGCAGTACTTC
>TRBJ2-7|TRBV21-1|-|-
CASSILGGRIPTYNEQYF
TGTGCCAGCAGCATCCTTGGGGGCAGAATTCCAACCTACAATGAGCAGTACTTC
>TRBJ2-7|TRBV7-8|-|-
CASSRDAGTSYEQYF
TGTGCCAGCAGCCGGGATGCCGGGACAAGCTACGAGCAGTACTTC
>TRBJ2-5|TRBV4-1|TRBD2|-
CASSQRGSGKETQYF
TGCGCCAGCAGCCAAAGAGGTAGCGGGAAAGAGACCCAGTACTTC
>TRBJ2-5|TRBV27|TRBD1|-
CASSPWDSRRSGQYF
TGTGCCAGCAGTCCCTGGGACAGCCGAAGGTCGGGGCAGTACTTC